This T cell receptor (beta chain) originates from a study of T cells in Graves' hyperthyroidism and ophthalmopathy. RNA transcripts provided the source from which TCR beta CDR3 regions were amplified. The HTBI set primed first-round TCR CDR3 RT-PCR. TCRdb re-called the multiplex PCR reads through MiXCR, storing one row per CDR3 protein. The sample includes roughly 510,000 distinct CDR3 sequences, 46% of them seen just once. In germline, CDR1 is LGHNA, CDR2 YSLEER. After removal of 6 bases from V and 5 bases from J, the junction contained 11 bases not matched to a gene. The CDR3 totals 15 residues. There are many counts of this clonotype.

This receptor was taken from an adult woman with Graves' disease, either hyperthyroidism or ophthalmopathy (not recorded which). The chain joins TRBV4-3 to TRBJ1-2; 8 nucleotides agree with TRBD1. The specimen sequenced was peripheral blood or thyroid tissue (not recorded which). CDR3 region: CASSGTGQGRYGYTF. The DNA of the CDR3 is TGCGCCAGCAGTGGGACCGGACAGGGACGATATGGCTACACCTTC.